A few counts support the clone carrying this T cell receptor (beta chain). The data stem from a study of T cells in Graves' hyperthyroidism and ophthalmopathy. RNA transcripts gave rise to amplified TCR beta CDR3 regions. TCR CDR3 underwent first-round RT-PCR with the HTBI primer set. TCRdb re-called the multiplex PCR reads through MiXCR, storing one row per CDR3 protein. This table has fewer than 800,000 distinct CDR3 sequences, roughly 17% appearing once. Trimming removed 5 bases at V and 0 bases at J, with 6 bases between. Germline lookup yields CDR1 LNHNV and CDR2 YYDKDF (reference sequence). This CDR3 comprises 13 residues.

This chain joins TRBV15 and TRBJ2-3; D is unresolved. The sequenced sample was blood. This TCR was sampled from a man between 18 and 29 years old with Graves' hyperthyroidism. The CDR3 sequence: CATSRSSTDTQYF. CDR3 sequence (DNA): TGTGCCACCAGCCGTAGTAGCACAGATACGCAGTATTTT.